This TCR beta chain emerged from a study of T cell repertoires in ileal Crohn's disease. The CDR3 contains 12 residues. V was cut by 3 bases and J by 6 bases, with 9 bases left in between. Looked up from germline, CDR1 is SGHVS and CDR2 is FNYEAQ. Note on this clone: Its cognate antigen is unknown.

Broader study findings: All patients with clonality above 26.8% had endoscopic recurrence. Active smokers at surgery had more clonal expansions than non-smokers. Mucosal expansions were suggested to be mainly CD8 T cells.

Clones were sequenced by immunoSEQ multiplex PCR, and TCRdb holds only the in-frame ones, with some missing. The data contain about 17,000 clones, over 80% of them singletons. J is TRBJ2-7 and V is TRBV7-6; a weak D match, TRBD2 (5 bases). Sample: ileal tissue. This TCR was recovered from an adult with Crohn's disease. The CDR3 region is CASSFSEGEQYF. CDR3 DNA sequence: TGTGCCAGCAGCTTTAGTGAGGGCGAGCAGTACTTC.